This record looks at one T cell receptor beta chain sequence and its context. TCRdb's table, derived via immunoSEQ multiplex PCR, lists solely in-frame clones and lacks some. The data contain about 92,000 clones, around 82% of them singletons. This entry belongs to a study of control samples from healthy donors and cancer patients. The CDR3 is 17 amino acids. V gave up 3 bases and J gave up 5 bases; unmatched junction bases: 13. CDR1 is LGHDT and CDR2 is YNNKEL in the germline V gene (reference sequence). Material for sequencing was blood. V is TRBV3-1 (or the pseudogene TRBV3-2) and J is TRBJ1-2, with 9 bases matching TRBD1. The TCR originated in a woman between 55 and 75 years old in good health. The CDR3 is CASSHRTPGQGLYGYTF. For the CDR3, the DNA is TGTGCCAGCAGCCACCGAACCCCGGGACAGGGATTATATGGCTACACCTTC.